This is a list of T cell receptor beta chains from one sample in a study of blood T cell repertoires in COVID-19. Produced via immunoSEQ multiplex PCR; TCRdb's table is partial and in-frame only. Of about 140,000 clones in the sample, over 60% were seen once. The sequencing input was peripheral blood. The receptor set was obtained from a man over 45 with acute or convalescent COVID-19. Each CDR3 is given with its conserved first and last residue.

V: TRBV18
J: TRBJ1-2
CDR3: CASSAGTGSLDGYTF

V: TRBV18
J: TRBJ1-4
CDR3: CASSPDRTPNEKLFF

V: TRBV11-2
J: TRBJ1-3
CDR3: CASSLDDRGGNTIYF

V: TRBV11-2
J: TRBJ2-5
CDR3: CASSLGREETQYF

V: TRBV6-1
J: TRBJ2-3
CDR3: CASSEQAGGTDTQYF

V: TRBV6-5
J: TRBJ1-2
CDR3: CASSSDRAYGYTF

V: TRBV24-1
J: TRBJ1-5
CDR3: CATSDPDRGRDQPQHF

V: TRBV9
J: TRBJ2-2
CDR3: CASSLQLAGRSNTGELFF

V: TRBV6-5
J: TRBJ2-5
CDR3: CAGRQHVQETQYF

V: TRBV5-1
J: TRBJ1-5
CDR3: CASSQTGGNQPQHF

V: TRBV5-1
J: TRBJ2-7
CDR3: CASSSGDTLVLYEQYF

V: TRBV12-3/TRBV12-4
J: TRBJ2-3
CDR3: CASSSVDTQYF

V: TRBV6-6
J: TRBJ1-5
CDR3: CASSRYWAEGEGNQPQHF

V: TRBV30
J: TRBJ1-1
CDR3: CAWSQDRVSEAFF

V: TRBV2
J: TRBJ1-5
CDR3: CASSVESPSQPQHF

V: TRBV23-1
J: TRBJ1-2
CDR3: CASSQRQGKDGYTF

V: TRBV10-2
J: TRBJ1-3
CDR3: CASQETGGLSGNTIYF

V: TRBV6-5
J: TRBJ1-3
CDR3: CASSPTTGSGNTIYF

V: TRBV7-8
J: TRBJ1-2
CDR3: CASSLESIKPYGYTF

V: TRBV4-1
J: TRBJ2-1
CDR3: CASSLDGLAANEQFF

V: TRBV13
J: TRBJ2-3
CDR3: CASSHNRDRDYNEVTDTQYF

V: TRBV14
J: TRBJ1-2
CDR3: CASSPGEYGYTF

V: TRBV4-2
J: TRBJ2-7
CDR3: CASSQLIGRRDRAYEQYF

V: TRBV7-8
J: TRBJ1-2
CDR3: CASSSSGTGHLYGYTF

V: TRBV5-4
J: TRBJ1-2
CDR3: CASSPGTGEGYGYTF

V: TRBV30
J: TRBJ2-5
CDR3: CAWSRQGGETQYF

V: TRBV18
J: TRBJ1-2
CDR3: CASSPPGQGTYGYTF

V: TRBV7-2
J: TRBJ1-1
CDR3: CASSLAQTGMVAGLNTEAFF

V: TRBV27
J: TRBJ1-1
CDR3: CASRTVNTEAFF

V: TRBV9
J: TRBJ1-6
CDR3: CASSVGGNSPLHF

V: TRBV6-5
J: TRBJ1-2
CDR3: CASSSYNRDGGYTF

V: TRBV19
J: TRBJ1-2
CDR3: CASSMGDRGDGYTF

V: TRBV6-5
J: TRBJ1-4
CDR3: CATIYGTLAEKLFF

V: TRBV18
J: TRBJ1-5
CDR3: CASSPFSVSNSNQPQHF

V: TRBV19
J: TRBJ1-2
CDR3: CASSGTGGSYGYTF

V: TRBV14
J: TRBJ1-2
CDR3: CASSRQGAYGYTF

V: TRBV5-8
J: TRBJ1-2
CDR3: CASSGPGQGHGYTF

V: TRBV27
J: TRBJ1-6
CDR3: CASSLRGALDSPLHF

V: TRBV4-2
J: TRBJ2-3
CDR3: CASREDSEGTDTQYF

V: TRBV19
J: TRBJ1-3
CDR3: CASRSQGYGNTIYF

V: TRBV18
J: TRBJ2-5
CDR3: CASSPGLAGVQETQYF

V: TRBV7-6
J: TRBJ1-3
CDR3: CASSAGQGAGNTIYF

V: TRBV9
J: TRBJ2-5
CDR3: CASSVRRRGLRTSETQYF

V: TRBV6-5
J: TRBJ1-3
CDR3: CASWRGPGNTIYF

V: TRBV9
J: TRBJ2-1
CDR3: CASSPRGTLAGGNEQFF

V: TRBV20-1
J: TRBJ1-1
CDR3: CSASEYRNANTEAFF

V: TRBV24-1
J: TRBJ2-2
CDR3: CATSDRTGWTGELFF

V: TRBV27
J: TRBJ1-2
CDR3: CASSRQDLNYGYTF

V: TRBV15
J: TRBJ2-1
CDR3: CATSRVSGGARNEQFF

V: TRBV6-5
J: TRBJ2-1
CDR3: CASRAGQGNEQFF

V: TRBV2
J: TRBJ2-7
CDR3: CASRSSGGEQYF

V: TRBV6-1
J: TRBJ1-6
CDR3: CASSDGQDYSPLHF

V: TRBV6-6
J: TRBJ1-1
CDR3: CASSKTGATEAFF

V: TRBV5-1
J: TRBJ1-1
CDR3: CASSLAGGLNTEAFF